Here is one T cell receptor beta chain with its context. A much more abundant neighbour one base away suggests this may be a read error. Total RNA (around 500 ng) served as template for TCR beta cDNA synthesis primed by a constant-region primer. Generation of the TCR beta libraries relied on three nested multiplex PCR rounds using slightly modified ARM-PCR. Each of the first two PCR rounds ran approximately 10 cycles with TRBV1-TRBV30 forward and C-beta reverse primers. MiXCR, run by TCRdb on the multiplex PCR reads, gives a single entry per CDR3 protein. This sample has 100,000 or so distinct CDR3 sequences, with about two thirds found just once. This record comes from a study of tumor-infiltrating lymphocytes in primary liver carcinoma. Looking at the study overall: Aged between 30 and 69 years, the patients were men and women.

Trimming left V 4 bases short and J 4 bases short, with 16 bases between. CDR1 is MDHEN, CDR2 SYDVKM, per germline. The CDR3 spans 16 residues. Both RNA and DNA were isolated together from 20-30 mg of bulk tissue that had not been sorted. V is TRBV28 and J is TRBJ2-2, with D perhaps TRBD2 (5 bases). The sample consisted of liver tumor tissue from sampling region 2. The subset is: tumor region T2, inferior pole. The TCR originated in a woman aged 60-70 years with primary liver carcinoma and hepatitis B virus infection. CDR3 protein: CASSSPATRGTGELFF. The CDR3 DNA sequence: TGTGCCAGCAGTTCCCCTGCAACTAGAGGCACCGGGGAGCTGTTTTTT.